These 18 T cell receptor beta chains were all obtained from the same sample, sequenced in a study of control samples from healthy donors and cancer patients. This table comes from immunoSEQ multiplex PCR, and its TCRdb copy is limited to in-frame clones, with some not included. In the table there are 130,000 or so clones, 70% to 90% of which are singletons. Sample: blood. Source of these receptors: a man between 50 and 59 years old in good health.

This clone was picked up a small number of times. This sequence joins TRBV13 and TRBJ2-7; tentatively, D is TRBD1 (6 bases). Germline V gene sequence: CDR1 PRHDT, CDR2 FYEKMQ (reference sequence). The CDR3 has 13 amino acids. V gave up 4 bases and J gave up 6 bases, with 13 bases separating them. CDR3 bases: TGTGCCAGCAGCTCCAACAGGGATATCGAGCAGTACTTC. Its translation is CASSSNRDIEQYF.

The chain couples TRBV6-6 to TRBJ2-1; TRBD1 agrees at 8 bases. J lost 8 bases, V lost 0 bases, and 3 bases had no gene match. The germline V gene has CDR1 MNHNY and CDR2 SVGAGI (reference sequence). This CDR3 region has 14 residues. The CDR3 here is CASSYSPGGDEQFF. The CDR3 DNA is TGTGCCAGCAGTTACTCGCCAGGGGGCGATGAGCAGTTCTTC.

The J gene is TRBJ1-3, the V gene TRBV11-2; D is uncertain. The CDR3 consists of 14 residues. The V end lost 3 bases, the J end lost 2 bases, and 8 bases lay between the germline ends. CDR1 is SGHAT and CDR2 is FQNNGV in the germline V gene. The CDR3 nucleotides are TGTGCCAGCAGCTTGGTGAACGCTGGAAACACCATATATTTT. It is translated as CASSLVNAGNTIYF. Using reference TRBV11-2 and TRBJ1-3 for the parts outside the CDR3, the full variable domain is EAGVAQSPRYKIIEKRQSVAFWCNPISGHATLYWYQQILGQGPKLLIQFQNNGVVDDSQLPKDRFSAERLKGVDSTLKIQPAKLEDSAVYLCASSLVNAGNTIYFGEGSWLTVV.

V and J are TRBV20-1 and TRBJ2-1, with D unresolved. Trimming took 5 bases from V and 4 from J, leaving 6 bases between them. This CDR3 has 11 residues. Germline V gene sequence: CDR1 DFQATT, CDR2 SNEGSKA (reference sequence). CDR3 loop: CSAEIYNEQFF. Written as DNA, the CDR3 is TGCAGTGCTGAAATATACAATGAGCAGTTCTTC.

This sequence joins TRBV9 and TRBJ2-5; the D call may be TRBD1 or TRBD2 (6 bases each). The CDR3 length is 15 residues. Per the germline V gene, CDR1 is SGDLS and CDR2 is YYNGEE. Trimming removed 0 bases at V and 4 bases at J, with 13 bases between. The CDR3 DNA sequence: TGTGCCAGCAGCGTAGAGGGGGGCCGCCGAGAGACCCAGTACTTC. Translation: CASSVEGGRRETQYF.

This chain uses TRBV6-1 with TRBJ1-2; D remains ambiguous. The CDR3 has 14 residues. V dropped 0 bases and J dropped 4 bases, with 9 bases sitting between them. CDR1 and CDR2 (germline): MNHNS, SASEGT. The CDR3, as DNA: TGTGCCAGCAGTGAAGCCAGAAGCGGCTATGGCTACACCTTC. Protein: CASSEARSGYGYTF.

The V call is TRBV6-5, the J call TRBJ1-2; tentatively, D is TRBD1 (6 bases). The CDR3 runs 15 residues. V gave up 5 bases and J gave up 5 bases, with 18 bases separating them. Germline values: CDR1 MNHEY, CDR2 SVGAGI. CDR3 sequence (DNA): TGTGCCAGCAGTCGAGGGGGAGGCAGGTTATATGGCTACACCTTC. This gives the protein CASSRGGGRLYGYTF.

The chain has TRBV5-1 and TRBJ2-7; the D gene is possibly TRBD1 (5 bases). CDR3 length: 15 residues. V was clipped by 1 base and J by 6 bases, with 17 bases between them. CDR1 and CDR2 from the germline V gene are SGHRS and YFSETQ. CDR3 loop: CASSLSWTNRGEQYF. CDR3 bases: TGCGCCAGCAGCTTGTCTTGGACAAATCGTGGCGAGCAGTACTTC.

This chain links TRBV19 with TRBJ1-5; 9 bases are a match to TRBD1. CDR1 is LNHDA and CDR2 is SQIVND in the germline V gene (reference sequence). The CDR3 is 18 amino acids. The J segment lost 9 bases and the V segment lost 4 bases, leaving 19 bases of the junction unmatched. CDR3 nucleotides: TGTGCCAGTAGTACGTCCCGGGACAGGGTTTCCAACATCTTGCCCCAGCATTTT. It specifies CASSTSRDRVSNILPQHF. Full variable domain (missing parts from reference TRBV19 and TRBJ1-5): DGGITQSPKYLFRKEGQNVTLSCEQNLNHDAMYWYRQDPGQGLRLIYYSQIVNDFQKGDIAEGYSVSREKKESFPLTVTSAQKNPTAFYLCASSTSRDRVSNILPQHFGDGTRLSIL.

J is TRBJ1-1 and V is TRBV7-8, with 9 bases aligning to TRBD1. With V trimmed by 5 bases and J by 3 bases, 10 bases remained unmatched. There are 16 residues in the CDR3. The germline gives CDR1 SGHVS, CDR2 FQNEAQ. In DNA, the CDR3 is TGTGCCAGCAGCCCAAATCGACAGGGGGACGACACTGAAGCTTTCTTT. Residues: CASSPNRQGDDTEAFF.

The genes are TRBV28 and TRBJ1-3; a weak D match, TRBD1 (6 bases). The length of the CDR3 is 15 residues. CDR1 and CDR2 (germline): MDHEN, SYDVKM. The V gene lost 6 bases and the J gene lost 0 bases, with 12 bases spanning the gap. In DNA, the CDR3 is TGTGCCAGCAGCCCAGGGGATCGCTCTGGAAACACCATATATTTT. This translates into CASSPGDRSGNTIYF.

The J gene is TRBJ2-2, the V gene TRBV21-1; the D segment call TRBD1 is taken from the table without a DNA check. TRBV21-1 has pseudogene status. The CDR3 sequence is 14 residues long. The CDR3 reads CASSPQGNTGELFF. CDR3 DNA: TGTGCCAGCAGCCCCCAGGGAAACACCGGGGAGCTGTTTTTT.

The V and J genes are TRBV2 and TRBJ2-2; the D is unclear. The V gene lost 5 bases and the J gene lost 1 base, with 14 bases spanning the gap. The CDR3 is 16 residues long. The germline V gene has CDR1 SNHLY and CDR2 FYNNEI. The CDR3 DNA follows: TGTGCCAGCAGTAGACGCAGCAAGAAGAACACCGGGGAGCTGTTTTTT. Residues: CASSRRSKKNTGELFF.

The chain has TRBV19 and TRBJ2-1; possibly TRBD1 for D (6 bases). From germline, CDR1 is LNHDA and CDR2 SQIVND (reference sequence). CDR3 length: 13 amino acids. Trimming removed 8 bases from V and 0 bases from J, with 8 bases in between. The DNA of the CDR3 is TGTGCCAGTCGGGACAACTCCTACAATGAGCAGTTCTTC. Translation: CASRDNSYNEQFF.

This clone was counted only a few times. V and J are TRBV11-2 and TRBJ1-3; maybe TRBD1 (5 bases). The CDR3 spans 15 residues. V lost 6 bases and J 0 bases, leaving 12 bases between the germline ends. CDR1 and CDR2 from the germline V gene are SGHAT and FQNNGV. CDR3 nucleotide sequence: TGTGCCAGCAGACCGGGACCCCGCTCTGGAAACACCATATATTTT. Its translation: CASRPGPRSGNTIYF.

V and J are TRBV2 and TRBJ1-1; 8 nucleotides align to TRBD1. The CDR3 has 15 amino acids. Losses at the gene ends were 4 bases for V and 5 bases for J; bases not matched to a gene: 9. Germline CDR1 SNHLY, CDR2 FYNNEI. CDR3 sequence: CASSAGGSGGTEAFF. The CDR3 DNA reads as TGTGCCAGCAGTGCAGGGGGCTCGGGAGGAACTGAAGCTTTCTTT.

The V gene is TRBV9, the J gene TRBJ1-1; tentatively, D is TRBD1 (5 bases). This CDR3 has 17 residues. CDR1 is SGDLS and CDR2 is YYNGEE in the germline V gene. The V gene lost 4 bases and the J gene lost 0 bases, with 19 bases spanning the gap. CDR3 in amino acids: CASSPYPRQSVNTEAFF. Written as DNA, the CDR3 is TGTGCCAGCAGCCCGTACCCCCGACAGAGTGTGAACACTGAAGCTTTCTTT.

The rearrangement links TRBV30 to TRBJ2-2, with 10 positions matching TRBD2. The CDR3 runs 14 residues. With 6 bases clipped from V and 7 bases from J, the junction kept 8 bases outside the gene matches. CDR1 and CDR2 from the germline V gene are GTSNPN and SVGIG (reference sequence). The CDR3 sequence: CACEAGGPVGELFF. CDR3 in DNA: TGTGCCTGCGAAGCGGGGGGGCCGGTCGGGGAGCTGTTTTTT.